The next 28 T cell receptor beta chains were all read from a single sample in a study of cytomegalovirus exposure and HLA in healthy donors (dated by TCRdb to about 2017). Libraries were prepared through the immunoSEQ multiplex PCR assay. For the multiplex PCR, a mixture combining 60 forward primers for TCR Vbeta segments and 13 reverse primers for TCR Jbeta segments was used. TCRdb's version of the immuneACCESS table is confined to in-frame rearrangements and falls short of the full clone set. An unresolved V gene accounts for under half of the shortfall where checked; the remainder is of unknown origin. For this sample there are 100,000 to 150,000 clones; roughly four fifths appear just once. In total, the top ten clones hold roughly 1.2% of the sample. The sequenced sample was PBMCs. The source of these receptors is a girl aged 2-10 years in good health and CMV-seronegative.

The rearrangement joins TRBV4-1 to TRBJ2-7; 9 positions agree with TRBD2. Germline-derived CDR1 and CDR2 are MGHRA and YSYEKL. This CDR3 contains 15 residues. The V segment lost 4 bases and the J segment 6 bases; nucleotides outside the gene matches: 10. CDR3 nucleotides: TGCGCCAGCAGCCCGCTAGCGGGGAACGTCCGCGAGCAGTACTTC. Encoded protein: CASSPLAGNVREQYF.

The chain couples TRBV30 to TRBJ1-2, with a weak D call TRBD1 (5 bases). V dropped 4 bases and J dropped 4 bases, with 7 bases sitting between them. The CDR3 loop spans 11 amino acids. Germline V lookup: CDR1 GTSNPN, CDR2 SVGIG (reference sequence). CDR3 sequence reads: CAWTDSYGYTF. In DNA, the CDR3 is TGTGCCTGGACAGACAGCTATGGCTACACCTTC.

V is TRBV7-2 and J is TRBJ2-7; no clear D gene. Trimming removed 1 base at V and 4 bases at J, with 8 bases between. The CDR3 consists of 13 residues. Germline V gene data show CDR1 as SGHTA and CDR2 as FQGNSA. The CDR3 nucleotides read TGTGCCAGCAGCTTAGATGCGAAGTACGAGCAGTACTTC. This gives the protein CASSLDAKYEQYF.

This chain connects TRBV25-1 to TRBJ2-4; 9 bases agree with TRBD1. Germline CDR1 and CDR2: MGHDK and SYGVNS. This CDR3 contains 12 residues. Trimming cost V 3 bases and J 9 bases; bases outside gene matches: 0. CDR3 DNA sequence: TGTGCCAGCAGTGAGGACAGGGGCATTCAGTACTTC. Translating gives CASSEDRGIQYF.

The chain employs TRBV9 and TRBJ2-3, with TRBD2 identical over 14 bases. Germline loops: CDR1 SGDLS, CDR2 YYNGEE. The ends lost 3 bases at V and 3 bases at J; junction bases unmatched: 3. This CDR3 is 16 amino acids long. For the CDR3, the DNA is TGTGCCAGCAGCGCTGGGACTAGCGGGGGTACAGATACGCAGTATTTT. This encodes CASSAGTSGGTDTQYF.

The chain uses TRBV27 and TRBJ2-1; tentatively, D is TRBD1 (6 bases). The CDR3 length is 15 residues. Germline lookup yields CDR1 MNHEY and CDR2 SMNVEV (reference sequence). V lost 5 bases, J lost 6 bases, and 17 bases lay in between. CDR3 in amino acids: CASSPQTQGGNEQFF. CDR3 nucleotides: TGTGCCAGCAGTCCACAAACACAGGGTGGCAATGAGCAGTTCTTC.

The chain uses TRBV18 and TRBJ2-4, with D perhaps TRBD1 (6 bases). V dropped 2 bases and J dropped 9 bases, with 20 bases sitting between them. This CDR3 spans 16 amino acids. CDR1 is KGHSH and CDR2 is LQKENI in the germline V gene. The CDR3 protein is CASSPLVPGPRGIQYF. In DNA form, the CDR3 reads TGTGCCAGCTCACCATTAGTACCGGGCCCCAGGGGCATTCAGTACTTC.

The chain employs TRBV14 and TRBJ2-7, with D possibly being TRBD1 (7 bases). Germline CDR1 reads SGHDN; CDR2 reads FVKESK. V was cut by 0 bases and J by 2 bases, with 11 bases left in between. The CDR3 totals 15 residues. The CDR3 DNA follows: TGTGCCAGCAGCCAAGAGGAGGGGGCAGCCTACGAGCAGTACTTC. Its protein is CASSQEEGAAYEQYF.

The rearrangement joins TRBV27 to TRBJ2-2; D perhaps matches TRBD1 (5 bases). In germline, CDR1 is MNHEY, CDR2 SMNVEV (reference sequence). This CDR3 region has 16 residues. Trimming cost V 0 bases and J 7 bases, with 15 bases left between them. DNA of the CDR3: TGTGCCAGCAGTTTATCGAAGCAAGGGGCGGACGGGGAGCTGTTTTTT. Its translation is CASSLSKQGADGELFF.

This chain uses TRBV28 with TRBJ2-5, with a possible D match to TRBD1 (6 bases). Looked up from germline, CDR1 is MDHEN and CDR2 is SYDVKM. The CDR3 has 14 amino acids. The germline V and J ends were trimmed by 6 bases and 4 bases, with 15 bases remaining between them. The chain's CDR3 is CASSLGQMVETQYF. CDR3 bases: TGTGCCAGCAGCTTAGGACAGATGGTAGAGACCCAGTACTTC. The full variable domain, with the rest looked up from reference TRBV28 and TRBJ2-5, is DVKVTQSSRYLVKRTGEKVFLECVQDMDHENMFWYRQDPGLGLRLIYFSYDVKMKEKGDIPEGYSVSREKKERFSLILESASTNQTSMYLCASSLGQMVETQYFGPGTRLLVL.

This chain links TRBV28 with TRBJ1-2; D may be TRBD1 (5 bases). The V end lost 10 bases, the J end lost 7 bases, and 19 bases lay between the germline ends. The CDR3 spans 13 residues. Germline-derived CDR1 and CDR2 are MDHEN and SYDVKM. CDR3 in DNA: TGTGCCATTGCCGGAGGGGCAAGAGTTGGCTACACCTTC. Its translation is CAIAGGARVGYTF.

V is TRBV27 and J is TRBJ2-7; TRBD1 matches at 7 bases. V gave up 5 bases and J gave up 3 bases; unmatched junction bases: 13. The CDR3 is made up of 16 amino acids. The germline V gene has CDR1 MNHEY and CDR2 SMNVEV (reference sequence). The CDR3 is CASSPSSGTVNYEQYF. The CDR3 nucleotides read TGTGCCAGCAGTCCATCCTCCGGGACAGTAAACTACGAGCAGTACTTC.

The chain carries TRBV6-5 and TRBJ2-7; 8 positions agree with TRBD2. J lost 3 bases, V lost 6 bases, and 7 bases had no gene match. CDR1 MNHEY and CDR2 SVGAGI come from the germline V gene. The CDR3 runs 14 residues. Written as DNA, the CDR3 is TGTGCCAGCAGGATCGGGGGGGCTAGCTACGAGCAGTACTTC. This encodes CASRIGGASYEQYF.

The CDR3 DNA is TGTGCCAGCAGCTTAGAAGGGCTAGCGGGAGCTCTCAGTGAGCAGTTCTTC. This sequence encodes CASSLEGLAGALSEQFF. This rearrangement joins TRBV7-3 to TRBJ2-1; the match to TRBD2 covers 10 bases. The CDR3 spans 17 residues. The V and J ends lost 2 bases and 9 bases, in that order; junction bases with no gene match: 13. CDR1 SGHTA and CDR2 FQGTGA come from the germline V gene.

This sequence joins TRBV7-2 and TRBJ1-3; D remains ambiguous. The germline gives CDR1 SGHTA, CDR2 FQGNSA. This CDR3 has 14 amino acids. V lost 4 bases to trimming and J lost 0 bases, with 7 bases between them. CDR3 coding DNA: TGTGCCAGCAGCTCGATGAGCTCTGGAAACACCATATATTTT. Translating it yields CASSSMSSGNTIYF. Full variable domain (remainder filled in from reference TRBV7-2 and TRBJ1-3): GAGVSQSPSNKVTEKGKDVELRCDPISGHTALYWYRQSLGQGLEFLIYFQGNSAPDKSGLPSDRFSAERTGGSVSTLTIQRTQQEDSAVYLCASSSMSSGNTIYFGEGSWLTVV.

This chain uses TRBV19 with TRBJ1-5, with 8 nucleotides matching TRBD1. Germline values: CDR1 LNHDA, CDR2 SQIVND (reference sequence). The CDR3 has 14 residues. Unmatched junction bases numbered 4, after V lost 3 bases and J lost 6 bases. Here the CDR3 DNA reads TGTGCCAGTAGTATTCCCAGGGGGCTTCAGCCCCAGCATTTT. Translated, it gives CASSIPRGLQPQHF.

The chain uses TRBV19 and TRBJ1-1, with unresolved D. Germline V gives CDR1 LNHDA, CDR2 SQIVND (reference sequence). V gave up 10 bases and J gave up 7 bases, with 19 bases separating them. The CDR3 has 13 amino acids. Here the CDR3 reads CATDGRDGSEAFF. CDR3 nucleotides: TGTGCCACAGATGGGAGGGATGGGAGTGAAGCTTTCTTT.

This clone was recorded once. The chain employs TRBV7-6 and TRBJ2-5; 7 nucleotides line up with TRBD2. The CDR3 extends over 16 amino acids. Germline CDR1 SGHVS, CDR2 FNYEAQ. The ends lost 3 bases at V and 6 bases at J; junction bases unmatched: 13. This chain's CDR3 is CASSFWGAGIPKTQYF. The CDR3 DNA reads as TGTGCCAGCAGCTTTTGGGGAGCGGGGATACCTAAGACCCAGTACTTC.

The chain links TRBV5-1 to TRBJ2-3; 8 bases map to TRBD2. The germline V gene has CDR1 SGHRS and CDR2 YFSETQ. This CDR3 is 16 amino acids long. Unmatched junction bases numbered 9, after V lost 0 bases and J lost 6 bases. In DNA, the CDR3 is TGCGCCAGCAGCTTGGGTCGGGGGGGTTCGGAGGATACGCAGTATTTT. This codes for CASSLGRGGSEDTQYF.

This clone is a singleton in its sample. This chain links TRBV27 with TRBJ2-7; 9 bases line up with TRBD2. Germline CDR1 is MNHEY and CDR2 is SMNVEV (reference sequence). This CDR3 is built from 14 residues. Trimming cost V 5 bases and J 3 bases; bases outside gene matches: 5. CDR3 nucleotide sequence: TGTGCCAGCAGTCCGACTAGCGGTTACTACGAGCAGTACTTC. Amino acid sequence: CASSPTSGYYEQYF.

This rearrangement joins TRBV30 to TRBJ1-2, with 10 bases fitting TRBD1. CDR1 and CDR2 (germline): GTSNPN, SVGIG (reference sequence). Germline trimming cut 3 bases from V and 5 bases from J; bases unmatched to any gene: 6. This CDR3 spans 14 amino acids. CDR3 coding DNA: TGTGCCTGGAGCCGGGACAGGGGATCTTATGGCTACACCTTC. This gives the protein CAWSRDRGSYGYTF.

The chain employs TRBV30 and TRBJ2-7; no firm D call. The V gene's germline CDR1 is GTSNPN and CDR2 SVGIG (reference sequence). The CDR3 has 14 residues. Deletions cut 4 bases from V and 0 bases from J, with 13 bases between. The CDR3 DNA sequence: TGTGCCTGGAACGGTGGAAGGAGCTCCTACGAGCAGTACTTC. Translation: CAWNGGRSSYEQYF.

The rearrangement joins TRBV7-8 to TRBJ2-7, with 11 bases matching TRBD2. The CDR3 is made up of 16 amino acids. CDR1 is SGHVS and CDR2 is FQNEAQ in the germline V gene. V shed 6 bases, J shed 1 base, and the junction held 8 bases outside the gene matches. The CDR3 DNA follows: TGTGCCAGCAGTACCCGGGGACTAGCGGATTCCTACGAGCAGTACTTC. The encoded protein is CASSTRGLADSYEQYF.

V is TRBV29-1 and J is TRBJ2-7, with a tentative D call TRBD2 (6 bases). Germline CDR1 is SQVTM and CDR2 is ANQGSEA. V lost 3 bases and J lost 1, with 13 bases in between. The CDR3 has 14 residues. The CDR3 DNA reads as TGCAGCGTTGATGACGGGAGCCAATCCTACGAGCAGTACTTC. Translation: CSVDDGSQSYEQYF.

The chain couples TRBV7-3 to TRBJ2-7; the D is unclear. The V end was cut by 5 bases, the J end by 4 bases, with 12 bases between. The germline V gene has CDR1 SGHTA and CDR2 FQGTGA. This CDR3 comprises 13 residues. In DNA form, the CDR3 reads TGTGCCAGCAGCCTACGAAACGAGTACGAGCAGTACTTC. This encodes CASSLRNEYEQYF.

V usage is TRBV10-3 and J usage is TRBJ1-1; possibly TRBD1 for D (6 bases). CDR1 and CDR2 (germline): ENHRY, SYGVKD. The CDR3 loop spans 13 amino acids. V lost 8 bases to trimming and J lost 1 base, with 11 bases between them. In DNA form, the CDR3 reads TGTGCCATCTCAGGGGTTGGGAACACTGAAGCTTTCTTT. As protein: CAISGVGNTEAFF.

The CDR3 region has the DNA TGTGCCAGCAGCTTAGAGTTGCAGGCCACTGAAGCTTTCTTT. Translated, it gives CASSLELQATEAFF. The chain links TRBV7-2 to TRBJ1-1; D gene ambiguous. Germline CDR1 and CDR2: SGHTA and FQGNSA. The germline V and J ends were trimmed by 1 base and 4 bases, with 10 bases remaining between them. The CDR3 is made up of 14 amino acids.

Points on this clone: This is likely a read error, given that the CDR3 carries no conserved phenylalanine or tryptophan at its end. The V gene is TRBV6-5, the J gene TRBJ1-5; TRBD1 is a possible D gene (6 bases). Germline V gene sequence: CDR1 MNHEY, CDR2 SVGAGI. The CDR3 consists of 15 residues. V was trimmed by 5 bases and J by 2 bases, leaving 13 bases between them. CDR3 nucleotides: TGTGCCAGCAGTACAACAGGGTTGGGCAATCAGCCCCAGCATTCT. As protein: CASSTTGLGNQPQHS.